The text below deals with one TCR beta chain. Profiling relied on immunoSEQ multiplex PCR, and the TCRdb table lists in-frame clones only, not all of them. The table includes around 100,000 clones, about 74% detected once. From germline, CDR1 is MNHEY and CDR2 SMNVEV (reference sequence). Trimming left V 0 bases short and J 4 bases short, with 12 bases between. The length of the CDR3 is 15 residues. The data stem from a study of PD-1 blockade in mismatch repair-deficient tumors. Source: peripheral blood, taken roughly 60 weeks after starting pembrolizumab. The rearrangement links TRBV27 to TRBJ1-1, with TRBD1 as a possible D gene (5 bases). This clonotype was obtained from an adult with mismatch repair-deficient cancer. CDR3 nucleotides: TGTGCCAGCAGTTTATCCGGGGGGTGGGCCACTGAAGCTTTCTTT. Protein sequence: CASSLSGGWATEAFF.